These T cell receptor beta chains were read from a single sample in a study of shared clonotypes between healthy human individuals. Generated by immunoSEQ multiplex PCR, the TCRdb table keeps only in-frame clones and is missing some. The repertoire holds approximately 1.4 million clones, with 98% as singletons. The sample consisted of naive CD4+ T cells sorted from blood. The receptors come from a man younger than 40 in good health. CDR3s include the opening cysteine and the closing phenylalanine or tryptophan. The order of the fields is J gene, clone size, D gene, V gene, CDR3 protein, CDR3 DNA. D genes are given only for firm matches. Rows may omit the clone size; those that give it use once, few, many or a size class.

TRBJ2-1 | - | TRBD2 | TRBV7-3 | CASSYLAGGDTEQFF | TGTGCCAGCAGCTATCTAGCGGGAGGGGACACTGAGCAGTTCTTC
TRBJ2-3 | - | - | TRBV5-5 | CASKETGTDTQYF | TGTGCCAGCAAGGAGACAGGCACAGATACGCAGTATTTT
TRBJ2-7 | - | TRBD2 | TRBV27 | CASSRSGSVYEQYF | TGTGCCAGCAGTCGTAGCGGGAGTGTCTACGAGCAGTACTTC
TRBJ2-1 | - | TRBD2 | TRBV5-1 | CASSFDPGGTNEQFF | TGCGCCAGCAGCTTCGACCCGGGAGGTACGAATGAGCAGTTCTTC
TRBJ1-1 | - | - | TRBV19 | CASSPLRANTEAFF | TGTGCCAGTAGTCCCCTCCGGGCGAACACTGAAGCTTTCTTT
TRBJ2-6 | - | - | TRBV11-2 | CASSLGRSSGANVLTF | TGTGCCAGCAGCTTAGGCAGGTCCTCTGGGGCCAACGTCCTGACTTTC
TRBJ2-1 | once | - | TRBV29-1 | CSVEGGLSSYNEQFF | TGCAGCGTTGAAGGGGGGTTAAGCTCCTACAATGAGCAGTTCTTC
TRBJ2-1 | - | TRBD2 | TRBV7-6 | CASSPSSGSGEQFF | TGTGCCAGCAGCCCCTCCAGCGGGAGTGGGGAGCAGTTCTTC
TRBJ1-1 | once | - | TRBV29-1 | CSVGQTNTEAFF | TGCAGCGTAGGACAGACGAACACTGAAGCTTTCTTT
TRBJ2-1 | - | TRBD2 | TRBV19 | CASSRLAGGPEQFF | TGTGCCAGTAGTCGTCTAGCGGGAGGGCCCGAGCAGTTCTTC
TRBJ1-1 | - | - | TRBV5-4 | CASSTGQNTEAFF | TGTGCCAGCAGCACCGGACAGAACACTGAAGCTTTCTTT
TRBJ2-5 | - | TRBD2 | TRBV18 | CASSPTSGEETQYF | TGTGCCAGCTCACCTACTAGCGGAGAAGAGACCCAGTACTTC
TRBJ2-5 | - | - | TRBV27 | CASSPRTAIETQYF | TGTGCCAGCAGTCCCCGGACAGCAATAGAGACCCAGTACTTC
TRBJ2-7 | - | TRBD1 | TRBV6-6 | CASSRSGQGGPYEQYF | TGTGCCAGCAGCCGATCGGGACAGGGGGGCCCCTACGAGCAGTACTTC
TRBJ2-7 | - | - | TRBV2 | CASHPVRDTPYEQYF | TGTGCCAGCCACCCAGTCCGGGACACCCCCTACGAGCAGTACTTC
TRBJ2-3 | once | - | TRBV5-6 | CASSLIGRGLADTQYF | TGTGCCAGCAGCTTGATCGGTCGGGGACTCGCAGATACGCAGTATTTT